A single sample gave rise to the 26 T cell receptor beta chains below, sequenced in a study of T cell repertoires in cytomegalovirus infection. Each CDR3 protein gets one entry after TCRdb re-called the reads with MiXCR. The data contain 150,000 to 200,000 distinct CDR3 sequences, 25% to 30% of them singletons. Sequencing was carried out using PBMCs. Receptors were obtained from a human donor in good health (CMV status not recorded). Some clones in this sample may be carry-over from other donors' samples.

This clonotype was seen a single time. The chain combines TRBV7-9 with TRBJ1-2; weak D call: TRBD1 (5 bases). The CDR3 contains 14 residues. Germline CDR1 and CDR2: SEHNR and FQNEAQ (reference sequence). The V and J ends lost 6 bases and 1 base respectively, with 12 bases between them. Here the CDR3 DNA reads TGTGCCAGCAGGGAACGGGGGGGTAACTATGGCTACACCTTC. Amino acids: CASRERGGNYGYTF.

The sample holds a few counts of this clonotype. The chain links TRBV7-8 to TRBJ1-5; D call uncertain. The germline gives CDR1 SGHVS, CDR2 FQNEAQ. V dropped 4 bases and J dropped 3 bases, with 16 bases sitting between them. This CDR3 is built from 16 residues. The chain's CDR3 is CASSSLPPTSNQPQHF. In DNA form, the CDR3 reads TGTGCCAGCAGCTCTTTGCCCCCTACATCCAATCAGCCCCAGCATTTT.

This clonotype has more than one count but fewer than ten. V and J are TRBV14 and TRBJ2-7; D gene ambiguous. Germline-derived CDR1 and CDR2 are SGHDN and FVKESK. Trimming removed 1 base at V and 3 bases at J, with 7 bases between. The CDR3 contains 13 residues. The CDR3 sequence is CASSQVTYYEQYF. The DNA for the CDR3 is TGTGCCAGCAGCCAAGTGACCTACTACGAGCAGTACTTC. Full variable domain (remainder filled in from reference TRBV14 and TRBJ2-7): EAGVTQFPSHSVIEKGQTVTLRCDPISGHDNLYWYRRVMGKEIKFLLHFVKESKQDESGMPNNRFLAERTGGTYSTLKVQPAELEDSGVYFCASSQVTYYEQYFGPGTRLTVT.

V is TRBV11-2 and J is TRBJ1-1; TRBD1 agrees at 9 bases. The junction had 7 bases not matched to a gene; V was cut back by 5 bases and J by 6 bases. Germline V gene sequence: CDR1 SGHAT, CDR2 FQNNGV. The CDR3 runs to 14 residues. Written as DNA, the CDR3 is TGTGCCAGCAGCAAAGGACAGGGGCGCGCTGAAGCTTTCTTT. It translates to CASSKGQGRAEAFF. Drawing the rest from reference TRBV11-2 and TRBJ1-1, the complete variable domain is EAGVAQSPRYKIIEKRQSVAFWCNPISGHATLYWYQQILGQGPKLLIQFQNNGVVDDSQLPKDRFSAERLKGVDSTLKIQPAKLEDSAVYLCASSKGQGRAEAFFGQGTRLTVV.

Only a few counts were recorded for this clonotype. The CDR3 here is CASSYGDYGANVLTF. DNA for the CDR3: TGTGCCAGCAGTTACGGGGACTATGGGGCCAACGTCCTGACTTTC. The J gene is TRBJ2-6, the V gene TRBV6-2 or TRBV6-3; 7 positions match TRBD2. This CDR3 has 15 amino acids. The trim removed 2 bases at V and 3 bases at J, leaving 1 base unmatched. CDR1 is MNHEY, CDR2 SVGEGT, per germline.

The V and J genes are TRBV6-1 and TRBJ2-7, with no clear D. Germline assignment: CDR1 MNHNS and CDR2 SASEGT. Trimming took 7 bases from V and 3 from J, leaving 22 bases between them. This CDR3 comprises 16 residues. CDR3 in DNA: TGTGCCAGCACCAGTATTTCGGCTCTCCTCAACTACGAGCAGTACTTC. It translates to CASTSISALLNYEQYF.

The V and J genes are TRBV27 and TRBJ2-7; TRBD1 agrees at 8 bases. CDR1 is MNHEY, CDR2 SMNVEV, per germline (reference sequence). V lost 6 bases, J lost 3 bases, and 13 bases stayed unmatched. The CDR3 spans 16 residues. The CDR3 coding sequence is TGTGCCAGCAGCCTACATCGGACAGGGCAAAGCTACGAGCAGTACTTC. Translated: CASSLHRTGQSYEQYF.

A few counts support this clonotype. The chain recombines TRBV2 with TRBJ2-7; TRBD1 might be the D (5 bases). Looked up from germline, CDR1 is SNHLY and CDR2 is FYNNEI. V lost 7 bases and J lost 6, with 19 bases in between. There are 14 residues in the CDR3. The DNA for the CDR3 is TGTGCCAGCAACGGAGTCCTCCAGGGTACCGAGCAGTACTTC. Protein sequence: CASNGVLQGTEQYF.

The chain joins TRBV6-6 to TRBJ2-7, with a possible D match to TRBD1 (5 bases). V dropped 7 bases and J dropped 4 bases, with 11 bases sitting between them. CDR1 MNHNY and CDR2 SVGAGI come from the germline V gene (reference sequence). This CDR3 has 12 residues. As DNA, the CDR3 is TGTGCCAGCACCGAAGGGGTATACGAGCAGTACTTC. This gives the protein CASTEGVYEQYF.

Only a few counts were recorded for this clonotype. This chain uses TRBV4-1 with TRBJ2-7, with D perhaps TRBD1 (7 bases). The V gene's germline CDR1 is MGHRA and CDR2 YSYEKL. The CDR3 is 14 residues long. The germline V and J ends were trimmed by 2 bases and 5 bases, with 13 bases remaining between them. CDR3 protein: CASSQYRGGNEQYF. In DNA form, the CDR3 reads TGCGCCAGCAGCCAATACAGGGGCGGGAACGAGCAGTACTTC.

In its sample, this clonotype was seen a few times. The V and J genes are TRBV5-6 and TRBJ2-4, with D hard to call. The V end was cut by 0 bases, the J end by 7 bases, with 11 bases between. The germline V gene has CDR1 SGHDT and CDR2 YYEEEE. The CDR3 is 14 residues long. CDR3 amino acids: CASSLALRVNIQYF. CDR3 in DNA: TGTGCCAGCAGCTTGGCCTTAAGGGTCAACATTCAGTACTTC.

The chain uses TRBV2 and TRBJ1-1, with TRBD1 as a possible D gene (6 bases). The germline V gene has CDR1 SNHLY and CDR2 FYNNEI. With 7 bases removed from V and 0 bases from J, the gap between germline ends came to 15 bases. The CDR3 loop spans 15 amino acids. The CDR3: CASNLPPGVNTEAFF. The CDR3 DNA reads TGTGCCAGCAACCTCCCGCCAGGGGTGAACACTGAAGCTTTCTTT.

This clonotype was seen more than once but under ten times. The chain carries TRBV11-2 and TRBJ1-2; D ambiguous. V gave up 0 bases and J gave up 4 bases, with 9 bases separating them. CDR3 length: 14 amino acids. The germline CDR1 and CDR2 sequences are SGHAT and FQNNGV. Here the CDR3 reads CASSLDPSAYGYTF. DNA for the CDR3: TGTGCCAGCAGCTTAGATCCATCGGCCTATGGCTACACCTTC.

V usage is TRBV18 and J usage is TRBJ1-4; D not resolved. The CDR3 loop spans 15 amino acids. V was cut by 6 bases and J by 5 bases, with 16 bases left in between. The germline CDR1 and CDR2 sequences are KGHSH and LQKENI. CDR3 sequence: CASSRSSDPNEKLFF. DNA for the CDR3: TGTGCCAGCTCGCGCTCCAGTGACCCCAATGAAAAACTGTTTTTT.

V and J are TRBV7-3 and TRBJ1-1; D is uncertain. Germline-derived CDR1 and CDR2 are SGHTA and FQGTGA. V was clipped by 3 bases and J by 0 bases, with 5 bases between them. This CDR3 region has 13 residues. The CDR3 loop is CASSFKMNTEAFF. DNA for the CDR3: TGTGCCAGCAGCTTCAAGATGAACACTGAAGCTTTCTTT.

This clonotype was seen more than once but under ten times. CDR3 region: CASSPMITGPEITEAFF. Here the CDR3 DNA reads TGTGCCAGCAGCCCAATGATTACAGGACCAGAGATCACTGAAGCTTTCTTT. The chain is built from TRBV5-6 and TRBJ1-1, with D perhaps TRBD1 (5 bases). The CDR3 is 17 amino acids. Germline CDR1 reads SGHDT; CDR2 reads YYEEEE. Trimming took 4 bases from V and 4 from J, leaving 23 bases between them. Full variable domain (rest looked up from reference TRBV5-6 and TRBJ1-1): DAGVTQSPTHLIKTRGQQVTLRCSPKSGHDTVSWYQQALGQGPQFIFQYYEEEERQRGNFPDRFSGHQFPNYSSELNVNALLLGDSALYLCASSPMITGPEITEAFFGQGTRLTVV.

The chain is built from TRBV6-5 and TRBJ2-3, with 9 bases identical to TRBD2. Germline V gene lookup returns CDR1 MNHEY and CDR2 SVGAGI. The V gene end was trimmed by 4 bases and the J gene end by 4 bases; junction bases not matched to a gene: 9. This CDR3 comprises 16 residues. The CDR3 reads CASSSERGASPDTQYF. The CDR3 DNA sequence: TGTGCCAGCAGTTCCGAGCGGGGGGCCAGCCCAGATACGCAGTATTTT.

This sequence joins TRBV6-2 or TRBV6-3 and TRBJ1-1; D is perhaps TRBD1 (6 bases). Germline V gives CDR1 MNHEY, CDR2 SVGEGT. The V gene lost 5 bases and the J gene lost 10 bases, with 14 bases spanning the gap. The CDR3 is 12 residues long. CDR3 in amino acids: CASSQGSAVAFF. For the CDR3, the DNA is TGTGCCAGCAGTCAGGGGTCGGCGGTAGCTTTCTTT.

This chain links TRBV20-1 with TRBJ1-1; D call uncertain. V lost 3 bases and J 3 bases, leaving 8 bases between the germline ends. The CDR3 loop spans 12 amino acids. Germline V gene data show CDR1 as DFQATT and CDR2 as SNEGSKA (reference sequence). The CDR3 sequence is CSASAGYTEAFF. The CDR3 DNA is TGCAGTGCTAGCGCAGGTTACACTGAAGCTTTCTTT.

The V call is TRBV7-9, the J call TRBJ2-7; tentative D call: TRBD1 (6 bases). CDR1 and CDR2 from the germline V gene are SEHNR and FQNEAQ (reference sequence). This CDR3 region has 13 residues. The V and J ends lost 5 bases and 4 bases respectively, with 12 bases between them. The CDR3 sequence is CASSRLQGYEQYF. The CDR3 DNA reads TGTGCCAGCAGCCGTTTACAGGGATACGAGCAGTACTTC.

This clonotype was counted only a few times. The V call is TRBV7-2, the J call TRBJ1-3, with D possibly TRBD1 on 6 matching bases. This CDR3 comprises 17 residues. Germline V lookup: CDR1 SGHTA, CDR2 FQGNSA. Trimming took off 4 bases at V and 0 bases at J, with 16 bases between the two ends. The CDR3 region has the DNA TGTGCCAGCAGCTCATACCTAGAGGACAGCTCTGGAAACACCATATATTTT. Protein sequence: CASSSYLEDSSGNTIYF. The variable domain in full, with the rest retrieved from reference TRBV7-2 and TRBJ1-3, is GAGVSQSPSNKVTEKGKDVELRCDPISGHTALYWYRQSLGQGLEFLIYFQGNSAPDKSGLPSDRFSAERTGGSVSTLTIQRTQQEDSAVYLCASSSYLEDSSGNTIYFGEGSWLTVV.

The rearrangement links TRBV7-8 to TRBJ2-3, with no clear D. This CDR3 is 15 amino acids long. Germline V gene sequence: CDR1 SGHVS, CDR2 FQNEAQ. V gave up 5 bases and J gave up 0 bases, with 12 bases separating them. CDR3 coding DNA: TGTGCCAGCAGCCTCGAGAGTACTAGCACAGATACGCAGTATTTT. Residues: CASSLESTSTDTQYF. The variable domain in full, completed from reference TRBV7-8 and TRBJ2-3, reads GAGVSQSPRYKVAKRGQDVALRCDPISGHVSLFWYQQALGQGPEFLTYFQNEAQLDKSGLPSDRFFAERPEGSVSTLKIQRTQQEDSAVYLCASSLESTSTDTQYFGPGTRLTVL.

The sample holds a few counts of this clonotype. The chain combines TRBV4-1 with TRBJ1-6; 7 bases match TRBD1. The CDR3 sequence is 14 residues long. Losses at the gene ends were 5 bases for V and 7 bases for J; bases not matched to a gene: 5. Germline CDR1 and CDR2: MGHRA and YSYEKL. In nucleotides, the CDR3 is TGCGCCAGCAGCTCCGACAGGGCGAATTCACCCCTCCACTTT. It is translated as CASSSDRANSPLHF.

This clonotype turned up a few times. This chain connects TRBV7-2 to TRBJ2-5; TRBD2 is a possible D gene (7 bases). This CDR3 spans 16 amino acids. V gave up 5 bases and J gave up 0 bases, with 16 bases separating them. The germline CDR1 and CDR2 sequences are SGHTA and FQGNSA. CDR3 in amino acids: CASSRLRGGYQETQYF. CDR3 DNA sequence: TGTGCCAGCAGCCGCCTTAGGGGGGGGTACCAAGAGACCCAGTACTTC.

The rearrangement links TRBV6-8 to TRBJ1-1, with TRBD1 as a possible D gene (6 bases). Germline CDR1 and CDR2: MNHGY and SAAAGT. This CDR3 is 14 amino acids long. V lost 6 bases and J 0 bases, leaving 11 bases between the germline ends. As DNA, the CDR3 is TGTGCCAGCAGCGCTGACAGGATGAACACTGAAGCTTTCTTT. Protein sequence: CASSADRMNTEAFF.

This clonotype was counted ten times or more. The V call is TRBV7-8, the J call TRBJ2-7; D gene ambiguous. The CDR3 consists of 15 residues. Germline loops: CDR1 SGHVS, CDR2 FQNEAQ. V lost 1 base and J 1 base, leaving 11 bases between the germline ends. The CDR3 DNA reads TGTGCCAGCAGCTTAGACCCGACTGAATCCTACGAGCAGTACTTC. Translated, it gives CASSLDPTESYEQYF. Together with reference TRBV7-8 and TRBJ2-7, the CDR3 gives the full variable domain: GAGVSQSPRYKVAKRGQDVALRCDPISGHVSLFWYQQALGQGPEFLTYFQNEAQLDKSGLPSDRFFAERPEGSVSTLKIQRTQQEDSAVYLCASSLDPTESYEQYFGPGTRLTVT.